The entry below gives a single TCR beta chain sequence along with its context. This sample is part of a study of T cell changes during pregnancy in multiple sclerosis. Sequenced by immunoSEQ multiplex PCR; TCRdb stores in-frame clones only, minus some. The sample records over 25,000 clones, about 88% being singletons. This CDR3 has 15 amino acids. Trimming cost V 5 bases and J 0 bases, with 11 bases left between them. CDR1 is MNHEY and CDR2 is SMNVEV in the germline V gene (reference sequence). J is TRBJ2-1 and V is TRBV27; maybe TRBD1 (6 bases). The receptor's source is a female donor with multiple sclerosis, enrolled in a pregnancy study. The starting material was CD8+ T cells from peripheral blood mononuclear cells, obtained before pregnancy. The CDR3 region has the DNA TGTGCCAGCAGTAAAGGGGGATACTCCTACAATGAGCAGTTCTTC. This codes for CASSKGGYSYNEQFF.